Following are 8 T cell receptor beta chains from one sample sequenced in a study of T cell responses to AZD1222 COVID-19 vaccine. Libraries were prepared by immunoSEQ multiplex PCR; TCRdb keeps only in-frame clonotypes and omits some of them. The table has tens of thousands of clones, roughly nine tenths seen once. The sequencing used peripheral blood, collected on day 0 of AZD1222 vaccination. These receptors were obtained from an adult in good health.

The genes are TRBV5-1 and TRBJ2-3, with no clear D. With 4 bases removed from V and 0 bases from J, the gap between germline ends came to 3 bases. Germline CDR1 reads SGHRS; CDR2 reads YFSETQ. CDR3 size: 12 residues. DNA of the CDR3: TGCGCCAGCAGCCCTAGCACAGATACGCAGTATTTT. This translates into CASSPSTDTQYF.

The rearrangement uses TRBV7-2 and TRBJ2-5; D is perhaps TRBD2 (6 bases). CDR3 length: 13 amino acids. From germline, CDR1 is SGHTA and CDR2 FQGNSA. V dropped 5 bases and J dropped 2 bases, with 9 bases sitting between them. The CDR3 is CASSRDFQETQYF. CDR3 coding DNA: TGTGCCAGCAGCAGGGACTTTCAAGAGACCCAGTACTTC.

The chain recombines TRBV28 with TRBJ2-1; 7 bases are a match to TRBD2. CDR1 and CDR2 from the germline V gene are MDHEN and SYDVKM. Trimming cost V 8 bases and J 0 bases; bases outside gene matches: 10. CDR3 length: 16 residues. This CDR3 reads CASDSVGGSSYNEQFF. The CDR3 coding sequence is TGTGCCAGCGACTCGGTTGGCGGGAGCTCCTACAATGAGCAGTTCTTC. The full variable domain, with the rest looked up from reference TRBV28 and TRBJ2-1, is DVKVTQSSRYLVKRTGEKVFLECVQDMDHENMFWYRQDPGLGLRLIYFSYDVKMKEKGDIPEGYSVSREKKERFSLILESASTNQTSMYLCASDSVGGSSYNEQFFGPGTRLTVL.

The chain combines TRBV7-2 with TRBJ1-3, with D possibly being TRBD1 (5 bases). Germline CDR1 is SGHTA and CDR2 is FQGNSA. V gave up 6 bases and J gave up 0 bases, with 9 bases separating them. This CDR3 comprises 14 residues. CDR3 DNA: TGTGCCAGCAGTACAGGTTACTCTGGAAACACCATATATTTT. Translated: CASSTGYSGNTIYF.

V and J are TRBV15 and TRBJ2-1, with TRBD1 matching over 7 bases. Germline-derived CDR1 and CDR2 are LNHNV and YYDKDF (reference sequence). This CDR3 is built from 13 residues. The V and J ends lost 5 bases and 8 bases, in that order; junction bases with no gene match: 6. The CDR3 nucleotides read TGTGCCACCAGCCACTCTCAGGGGGATGAGCAGTTCTTC. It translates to CATSHSQGDEQFF.

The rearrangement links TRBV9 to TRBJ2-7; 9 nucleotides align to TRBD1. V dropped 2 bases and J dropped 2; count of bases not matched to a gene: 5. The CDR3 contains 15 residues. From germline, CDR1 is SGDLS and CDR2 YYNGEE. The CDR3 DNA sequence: TGTGCCAGCAGCGTCGGGACAGGGTCAACCTACGAGCAGTACTTC. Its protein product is CASSVGTGSTYEQYF.

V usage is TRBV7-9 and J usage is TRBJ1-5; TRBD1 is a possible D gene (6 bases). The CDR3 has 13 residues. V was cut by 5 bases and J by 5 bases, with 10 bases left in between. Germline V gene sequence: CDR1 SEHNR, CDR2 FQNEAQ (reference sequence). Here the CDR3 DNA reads TGTGCCAGCAGCAAGGACAGTCATCAGCCCCAGCATTTT. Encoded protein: CASSKDSHQPQHF.

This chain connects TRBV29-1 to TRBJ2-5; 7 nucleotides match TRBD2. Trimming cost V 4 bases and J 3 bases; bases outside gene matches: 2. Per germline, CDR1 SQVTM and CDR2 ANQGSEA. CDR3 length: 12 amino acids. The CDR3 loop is CSVVAGEETQYF. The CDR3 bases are TGCAGCGTTGTTGCGGGGGAAGAGACCCAGTACTTC.